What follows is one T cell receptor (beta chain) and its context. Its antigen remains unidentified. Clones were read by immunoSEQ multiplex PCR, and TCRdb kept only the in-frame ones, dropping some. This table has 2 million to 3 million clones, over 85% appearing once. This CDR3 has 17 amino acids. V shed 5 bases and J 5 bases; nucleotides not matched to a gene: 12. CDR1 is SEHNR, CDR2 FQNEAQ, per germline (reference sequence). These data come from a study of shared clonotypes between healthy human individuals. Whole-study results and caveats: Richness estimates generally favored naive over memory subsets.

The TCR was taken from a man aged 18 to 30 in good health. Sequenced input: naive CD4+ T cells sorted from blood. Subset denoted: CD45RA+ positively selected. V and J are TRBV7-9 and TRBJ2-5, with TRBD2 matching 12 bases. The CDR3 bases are TGTGCCAGCAGCCTCCGGTATCCCGGGACTAGCGGGGAGACCCAGTACTTC. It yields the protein CASSLRYPGTSGETQYF. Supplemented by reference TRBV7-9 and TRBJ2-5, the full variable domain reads DTGVSQNPRHKITKRGQNVTFRCDPISEHNRLYWYRQTLGQGPEFLTYFQNEAQLEKSRLLSDRFSAERPKGSFSTLEIQRTEQGDSAMYLCASSLRYPGTSGETQYFGPGTRLLVL.